This is a list of T cell receptor beta chains from one sample in a study of T-cell reconstitution after alpha-beta-depleted transplantation in children. TCRdb reanalysed the PCR reads using MiXCR and keeps one entry per CDR3 protein. The table lists approximately 170,000 distinct CDR3 sequences, around 10% of them singletons, with around 14% in the top ten. The starting material was PBMCs, obtained before TCRalphabeta/CD19-depleted stem cell transplant. These receptors were taken from a boy between 2 and 10 years old with acute myeloid leukemia, due to receive a stem cell transplant. Both conserved end residues are part of each CDR3. D genes are given only for firm matches. Clone size is shown for a subset of rows, as once, few, many or a class of expanded clone.

TRBD2 | TRBJ2-1 | many | TRBV3-1 | CASTRGLAGGYNEQFF | TGTGCCAGCACCAGGGGATTAGCGGGAGGGTACAATGAGCAGTTCTTC
NA | TRBJ2-2 | NA | TRBV6-4 | CASSTSGLNTGELFF | NA
NA | TRBJ2-3 | once | TRBV5-1 | CSSSFRSGTDTQYF | TGCTCCAGCAGCTTCCGTAGCGGCACAGATACGCAGTATTTT
TRBD1 | TRBJ2-2 | many | TRBV20-1 | CSSRSVDRGSGELFF | TGCAGTTCTAGATCCGTCGACAGGGGCTCCGGGGAGCTGTTTTTT
NA | TRBJ2-1 | many | TRBV7-3 | CASSPPGRDDEQFF | TGTGCCAGCAGCCCCCCGGGCAGGGACGATGAGCAGTTCTTC
NA | TRBJ1-1 | many | TRBV5-6 | CASSLGMWGMNTEAFF | TGTGCCAGCAGCTTGGGAATGTGGGGCATGAACACTGAAGCTTTCTTT
TRBD2 | TRBJ2-3 | few | TRBV20-1 | CSACPPLAGGPADTQYF | TGCAGTGCTTGCCCGCCGCTAGCGGGGGGGCCGGCAGATACGCAGTATTTT
NA | TRBJ1-2 | NA | TRBV6-4 | CASSVFTQDRLNYGYTF | TGTGCCAGCAGTGTTTTCACCCAAGACAGGTTAAACTATGGCTACACCTTC
NA | TRBJ1-1 | NA | TRBV7-3 | CASSLGPPGEVHTEAFF | TGTGCCAGCAGCTTAGGCCCTCCAGGGGAGGTTCACACTGAAGCTTTCTTT
TRBD1 | TRBJ1-1 | many | TRBV5-1 | CASTWGDSRSLGAFF | TGCGCCTCGACTTGGGGGGACAGCCGATCTTTGGGAGCTTTCTTT
NA | TRBJ2-5 | many | TRBV6-6 | CASNFAVLETQYF | TGTGCCAGCAATTTTGCGGTGTTAGAGACCCAGTACTTC
TRBD1 | TRBJ2-4 | NA | TRBV20-1 | CCARDTFGTGDVYIQYF | TGCTGTGCTAGAGATACATTTGGGACAGGGGACGTCTACATTCAGTACTTC
TRBD1 | TRBJ2-1 | many | TRBV7-2 | CASSARTGGYNEQFF | TGTGCCAGCAGCGCACGGACAGGGGGCTACAATGAGCAGTTCTTC
TRBD1 | TRBJ2-3 | many | TRBV5-1 | CASSLADRGTDTQYF | TGCGCCAGCAGCTTGGCGGACAGGGGCACAGATACGCAGTATTTT
TRBD1 | TRBJ2-2 | many | TRBV9 | CASRPGQGGELFF | TGTGCCAGCAGACCTGGACAGGGCGGGGAGCTGTTTTTT
TRBD2 | TRBJ2-5 | many | TRBV20-1 | CSARLAGGETQYF | TGCAGTGCCCGACTAGCGGGGGGAGAGACCCAGTACTTC
NA | TRBJ1-5 | many | TRBV6-1 | CASSEDSSNQPQHF | TGTGCCAGCAGTGAGGACAGTAGCAATCAGCCCCAGCATTTT
TRBD2 | TRBJ2-1 | many | TRBV20-1 | CSARDWTSGRAYEQFF | TGCAGTGCTAGAGATTGGACTAGCGGGAGGGCCTATGAGCAGTTCTTC
NA | TRBJ2-3 | many | TRBV29-1 | CSVGGISTDTQYF | TGCAGCGTTGGGGGGATCTCCACAGATACGCAGTATTTT
TRBD2 | TRBJ2-3 | many | TRBV12-3/TRBV12-4 | CASSLLAGRDTQYF | TGTGCCAGCAGCTTACTAGCGGGGAGAGATACGCAGTATTTT
NA | TRBJ1-2 | many | TRBV7-2 | CASSPDAYYGYTF | TGTGCCAGCAGCCCGGACGCGTACTATGGCTACACCTTC
TRBD1 | TRBJ1-5 | NA | TRBV3-1 | CACCRRDSDQPQHF | TGTGCCTGCTGCCGCCGGGACAGCGATCAGCCCCAGCATTTT
NA | TRBJ1-2 | many | TRBV9 | CASSVIGASMSYTF | TGTGCCAGCAGCGTGATAGGAGCGAGCATGAGCTACACCTTC
TRBD1 | TRBJ2-5 | many | TRBV5-8 | CASSLGQGQLKETQYF | TGTGCCAGCAGCCTTGGCCAGGGACAGCTAAAAGAGACCCAGTACTTC
NA | TRBJ2-3 | few | TRBV7-9 | CASSLGQVGGTDTQYF | TGTGCCAGCAGCTTAGGTCAGGTGGGAGGCACAGATACGCAGTATTTT
NA | TRBJ1-3 | many | TRBV3-1 | CASSQFWLQPGNTIYF | TGTGCCAGCAGCCAATTTTGGTTGCAGCCTGGAAACACCATATATTTT
NA | TRBJ1-2 | many | TRBV20-1 | CSARAGGSNYGYTF | TGCAGTGCCAGAGCGGGGGGCAGTAACTATGGCTACACCTTC
NA | TRBJ2-3 | many | TRBV5-1 | CASSSAAGAGTDTQYF | TGCGCCAGCAGCTCTGCCGCAGGGGCAGGCACAGATACGCAGTATTTT
TRBD1 | TRBJ1-1 | many | TRBV5-1 | CASSLVGQGLNTEAFF | TGCGCCAGCAGCTTGGTGGGACAGGGTCTTAACACTGAAGCTTTCTTT
NA | TRBJ2-1 | many | TRBV2 | CASMGRQYSYNEQFF | TGTGCCAGCATGGGTAGACAGTACTCCTACAATGAGCAGTTCTTC
TRBD1 | TRBJ2-3 | NA | TRBV28 | CASSSRGQGDTQYF | TGTGCCAGCAGTTCCAGGGGGCAGGGAGATACGCAGTATTTT
NA | TRBJ2-1 | many | TRBV12-3/TRBV12-4 | CASSLDERGEQFF | TGTGCCAGCAGTTTAGACGAACGAGGTGAGCAGTTCTTC
NA | TRBJ2-7 | many | TRBV5-1 | CASSLARGQSYEQYF | TGCGCCAGCAGCTTGGCACGGGGGCAGAGTTACGAGCAGTACTTC
TRBD1 | TRBJ2-1 | many | TRBV4-1 | CASRTGQGDNEQFF | TGCGCCAGCAGGACGGGGCAGGGGGATAATGAGCAGTTCTTC
NA | TRBJ2-3 | many | TRBV7-2 | CASSLAVLGVATDTQYF | TGTGCCAGCAGCTTAGCGGTACTGGGGGTGGCCACAGATACGCAGTATTTT
TRBD2 | TRBJ2-5 | many | TRBV20-1 | CSARTPGLATETQYF | TGCAGTGCTAGGACACCGGGACTAGCTACGGAGACCCAGTACTTC
TRBD1 | TRBJ2-7 | many | TRBV28 | CASTPSPTGYSYEQYF | TGTGCCAGCACCCCATCCCCGACAGGGTACTCCTACGAGCAGTACTTC
NA | TRBJ2-3 | many | TRBV5-1 | CASSALEAGSTDTQYF | TGCGCCAGCAGCGCCCTGGAGGCAGGGAGCACAGATACGCAGTATTTT
NA | TRBJ2-1 | many | TRBV29-1 | CSVEREQFF | TGCAGCGTTGAGCGGGAGCAGTTCTTC
NA | TRBJ2-2 | many | TRBV10-1 | CASREGAGELFF | TGCGCCAGCAGGGAGGGGGCCGGGGAGCTGTTTTTT
NA | TRBJ1-2 | many | TRBV7-2 | CASSLGRVDYGYTF | TGTGCCAGCAGCTTAGGTCGGGTAGACTATGGCTACACCTTC
TRBD1 | TRBJ2-7 | many | TRBV5-1 | CASRQGQVHEQYF | TGCGCCAGCAGACAAGGACAGGTCCACGAGCAGTACTTC
TRBD2 | TRBJ2-2 | many | TRBV3-1 | CASSQGAGANTGELFF | TGTGCCAGCAGCCAGGGCGCGGGGGCGAACACCGGGGAGCTGTTTTTT
NA | TRBJ2-1 | NA | TRBV20-1 | CSAEGFAYNEQFF | TGCAGTGCCGAGGGGTTTGCCTACAATGAGCAGTTCTTC
TRBD2 | TRBJ2-7 | NA | TRBV7-1 | CASSSGRLAGSGTYEQYF | TGTGCCAGCAGCTCTGGGCGACTAGCGGGTTCAGGGACCTACGAGCAGTACTTC
NA | TRBJ1-1 | many | TRBV6-5 | CASSYSIGMNTEAFF | TGTGCCAGCAGTTACTCGATTGGAATGAACACTGAAGCTTTCTTT
NA | TRBJ1-1 | many | TRBV20-1 | CSAVGGRSSTEAFF | TGCAGTGCGGTTGGAGGACGTAGTAGTACTGAAGCTTTCTTT
NA | TRBJ2-3 | many | TRBV27 | CASSRRGPGGDTQYF | TGTGCCAGCAGTCGGAGGGGTCCGGGTGGAGATACGCAGTATTTT
NA | TRBJ1-2 | few | TRBV6-6 | CASSYEQPYGYTF | TGTGCCAGCAGTTACGAACAACCTTATGGCTACACCTTC
TRBD2 | TRBJ2-1 | many | TRBV5-1 | CASSPAGRYNEQFF | TGCGCCAGCAGCCCAGCGGGGCGCTACAATGAGCAGTTCTTC
NA | TRBJ2-4 | many | TRBV5-1 | CASSLDTEWNIQYF | TGCGCCAGCAGCTTGGACACGGAGTGGAACATTCAGTACTTC
TRBD2 | TRBJ2-7 | NA | TRBV28 | CASSFGGSHSYEQYF | TGTGCCAGCAGTTTCGGCGGGAGCCACTCCTACGAGCAGTACTTC